The 9 T cell receptor beta chains below were found in one sample sequenced in a study of blood T cell repertoires in COVID-19. Sequenced by immunoSEQ multiplex PCR; TCRdb stores in-frame clones only, minus some. This sample has a few hundred thousand clones; approximately 83% occur once, and the top ten carry approximately 2%. Sequenced: peripheral blood. These receptors originate from a man aged 25-45 years who had recovered from COVID-19.

The CDR3 nucleotides are TGCGCCAGCAGCTACGGGACAGCGGAGACCCAGTACTTC. This gives the protein CASSYGTAETQYF. The V and J genes are TRBV5-1 and TRBJ2-5, with 7 positions matching TRBD1. The CDR3 sequence is 13 residues long. The V and J ends lost 3 bases and 5 bases, in that order; junction bases with no gene match: 4. Germline V CDR1 and CDR2: SGHRS, YFSETQ.

CDR3 loop: CASSPTGLPETQYF. DNA of the CDR3: TGTGCCAGCAGCCCGACAGGGCTCCCGGAGACCCAGTACTTC. J is TRBJ2-5 and V is TRBV2, with 7 nucleotides matching TRBD1. The germline CDR1 and CDR2 sequences are SNHLY and FYNNEI. The ends lost 6 bases at V and 5 bases at J; junction bases unmatched: 9. CDR3 length: 14 amino acids.

J is TRBJ2-7 and V is TRBV4-1, with unresolved D. V lost 2 bases to trimming and J lost 4 bases, with 15 bases between them. The length of the CDR3 is 15 residues. CDR1 and CDR2 from the germline V gene are MGHRA and YSYEKL. The CDR3 is CASSQHQQKSYEQYF. CDR3 coding DNA: TGCGCCAGCAGCCAACATCAACAGAAATCTTACGAGCAGTACTTC.

V gene TRBV6-5 combines with J gene TRBJ2-3; possible D gene TRBD2, 5 bases. Per the germline V gene, CDR1 is MNHEY and CDR2 is SVGAGI. V lost 7 bases and J lost 7, with 12 bases in between. The CDR3 runs to 12 residues. The CDR3 protein is CASTGLLNTQYF. In DNA, the CDR3 is TGTGCCAGCACGGGGTTGCTGAATACGCAGTATTTT.

The chain carries TRBV5-1 and TRBJ1-1; no clear D. This CDR3 has 14 amino acids. Per germline, CDR1 SGHRS and CDR2 YFSETQ. V was pared by 0 bases and J by 1 base, with 7 bases between. The CDR3 DNA reads as TGCGCCAGCAGCTTGGACCCAGGGAACACTGAAGCTTTCTTT. It translates to CASSLDPGNTEAFF. Drawing the rest from reference TRBV5-1 and TRBJ1-1, the complete variable domain is KAGVTQTPRYLIKTRGQQVTLSCSPISGHRSVSWYQQTPGQGLQFLFEYFSETQRNKGNFPGRFSGRQFSNSRSEMNVSTLELGDSALYLCASSLDPGNTEAFFGQGTRLTVV.

This clone was counted once. The chain uses TRBV2 and TRBJ1-2; tentatively, D is TRBD1 (6 bases). From germline, CDR1 is SNHLY and CDR2 FYNNEI. The CDR3 loop spans 12 amino acids. The V gene lost 8 bases and the J gene lost 8 bases, with 15 bases spanning the gap. In DNA form, the CDR3 reads TGTGCCAGCCTCCGGGACAAGGACGGCTACACCTTC. Its protein product is CASLRDKDGYTF. Based on the CDR3 plus reference TRBV2 and TRBJ1-2, the full variable domain is EPEVTQTPSHQVTQMGQEVILRCVPISNHLYFYWYRQILGQKVEFLVSFYNNEISEKSEIFDDQFSVERPDGSNFTLKIRSTKLEDSAMYFCASLRDKDGYTFGSGTRLTVV.

This chain joins TRBV29-1 and TRBJ1-4; 9 nucleotides align to TRBD1. J gave up 7 bases and V 1 base, and 10 bases lay outside the gene matches. CDR1 and CDR2 (germline): SQVTM, ANQGSEA. The CDR3 has 16 residues. CDR3 nucleotide sequence: TGCAGCGTTGAAGGGACAGGGGCCGGCCGGGGTGAAAAACTGTTTTTT. This gives the protein CSVEGTGAGRGEKLFF. The full variable domain, rest sourced from reference TRBV29-1 and TRBJ1-4, is SAVISQKPSRDICQRGTSLTIQCQVDSQVTMMFWYRQQPGQSLTLIATANQGSEATYESGFVIDKFPISRPNLTFSTLTVSNMSPEDSSIYLCSVEGTGAGRGEKLFFGSGTQLSVL.

The rearrangement links TRBV2 to TRBJ1-1; a possible D gene is TRBD1 (6 bases). The CDR3 has 14 amino acids. Germline CDR1 and CDR2: SNHLY and FYNNEI. Trimming left V 3 bases short and J 5 bases short, with 13 bases between. CDR3 in DNA: TGTGCCAGCAGTGATGGGGGCAGGCTGACTGAAGCTTTCTTT. Translating it yields CASSDGGRLTEAFF. The full variable domain, in which reference TRBV2 and TRBJ1-1 provide the parts outside the CDR3, is EPEVTQTPSHQVTQMGQEVILRCVPISNHLYFYWYRQILGQKVEFLVSFYNNEISEKSEIFDDQFSVERPDGSNFTLKIRSTKLEDSAMYFCASSDGGRLTEAFFGQGTRLTVV.

The chain carries TRBV7-2 and TRBJ1-2; 7 bases are a match to TRBD1. The CDR3 has 17 residues. V shed 1 base, J shed 4 bases, and the junction held 12 bases outside the gene matches. Germline CDR1 and CDR2: SGHTA and FQGNSA. The CDR3 is CASSLDPSGDRFYGYTF. The CDR3 DNA sequence: TGTGCCAGCAGCTTAGATCCCTCAGGGGACAGATTCTATGGCTACACCTTC.